The T cell receptor beta chain described here comes from a study of blood T cell repertoires in COVID-19. Study-level background: Acute and convalescent COVID-19 samples came from the United States, Italy and Spain. PBMCs, B-cell-depleted T cells, or T cells were the source of the cDNA or gDNA that made up the material.

V was trimmed by 2 bases and J by 3 bases, leaving 8 bases between them. The germline V gene encodes CDR1 MNHEY and CDR2 SMNVEV (reference sequence). The CDR3 is made up of 13 amino acids. In the original analysis: For nucleated cells, counts were estimated from reference gene primer amplification. Some clones are missing from TCRdb's copy, which holds only in-frame ones; the method was immunoSEQ multiplex PCR. For V, J and clone size, that table is used; D and trimming come from the DNA. This table has some 80,000 clones, around 90% appearing once. This clonotype originated in a woman older than 75 with active or convalescent COVID-19. The chain has TRBV27 and TRBJ2-7; D unclear. Sequencing was performed on peripheral blood. CDR3 in DNA: TGTGCCAGCAGTTTACTTCAGAACTACGAGCAGTACTTC. Translation gives CASSLLQNYEQYF.